The rows below give T cell receptor beta chains drawn from one sample of a study of blood T cell repertoires in COVID-19. Generated by immunoSEQ multiplex PCR, the TCRdb table keeps only in-frame clones and is missing some. The table has 150,000 to 200,000 clones, around nine tenths seen once. The sequenced sample was peripheral blood. These TCRs come from a man aged 40-55 years with active or convalescent COVID-19. Both conserved end residues are part of each CDR3. D genes are given only for firm matches. Not all rows give a size; the values are once, few, many and, for expanded clones, a class.

D: NA
V: TRBV9
J: TRBJ2-1
size: NA
DNA: TGTGCCAGCAGCGAGGCGGCCGCGAGGGGGGAGCAGTTCTTC
CDR3: CASSEAAARGEQFF

D: NA
V: TRBV12-5
J: TRBJ1-4
size: once
DNA: TGTGCTAGTGGTTTGGCAGTACAGGGTTTAACGGAAAAACTGTTTTTT
CDR3: CASGLAVQGLTEKLFF

D: NA
V: TRBV7-3
J: TRBJ1-1
size: NA
DNA: TGTGCCAGCAGCTTAACTAACAGGGTAACTGAAGCTTTCTTT
CDR3: CASSLTNRVTEAFF

D: NA
V: TRBV5-1
J: TRBJ2-7
size: NA
DNA: TGCGCCAGCAGCTTGAGGGGGATGCCCTACGAGCAGTACTTC
CDR3: CASSLRGMPYEQYF

D: NA
V: TRBV19
J: TRBJ1-6
size: once
DNA: TGTGCCAGTAGTCCCCGGGGACAAAATTCACCCCTCCACTTT
CDR3: CASSPRGQNSPLHF

D: NA
V: TRBV7-8
J: TRBJ2-1
size: NA
DNA: TGTGCCAGCAGCTTAGATATAGCGTCCTACAATGAGCAGTTCTTC
CDR3: CASSLDIASYNEQFF

D: NA
V: TRBV19
J: TRBJ2-2
size: NA
DNA: TGTGCCAGTAGTACCGGGACACGCCTTATAAACACCGGGGAGCTGTTTTTT
CDR3: CASSTGTRLINTGELFF

D: NA
V: TRBV29-1
J: TRBJ1-2
size: NA
DNA: TGCAGCGTTGAAGGAACATCCGTTGGAGGGGGCTACACCTTC
CDR3: CSVEGTSVGGGYTF

D: TRBD1
V: TRBV19
J: TRBJ2-7
size: NA
DNA: TGTGCCAGTAGTGCGGACAGGGGGCCCTACGAGCAGTACTTC
CDR3: CASSADRGPYEQYF

D: NA
V: TRBV9
J: TRBJ1-2
size: NA
DNA: TGTGCCAGCAGCGTAGGGAGGGGCCTCTATGGCTACACCTTC
CDR3: CASSVGRGLYGYTF

D: TRBD1
V: TRBV7-9
J: TRBJ1-6
size: NA
DNA: TGTGCCAGCAGCTTAGTGACAGGGGTCTCACCCCTCCACTTT
CDR3: CASSLVTGVSPLHF

D: TRBD1
V: TRBV10-3
J: TRBJ1-3
size: NA
DNA: TGTGCCATCAGTGAGTTGGACAGGACCTCTGGAAACACCATATATTTT
CDR3: CAISELDRTSGNTIYF

D: NA
V: TRBV3-1/TRBV3-2
J: TRBJ2-2
size: NA
DNA: TGTGCCAGCAGCCAAGATAGGACTACCACCGGGGAGCTGTTTTTT
CDR3: CASSQDRTTTGELFF

D: NA
V: TRBV2
J: TRBJ2-7
size: few
DNA: TGTGCCAGCACTCTGGGGCGCGAGCAGTACTTC
CDR3: CASTLGREQYF

D: NA
V: TRBV10-3
J: TRBJ1-1
size: NA
DNA: TGTGCCATCAGCCGGGAACTGAACACTGAAGCTTTCTTT
CDR3: CAISRELNTEAFF

D: NA
V: TRBV15
J: TRBJ1-2
size: NA
DNA: TGTGCCACCACTCAGGGGCTTACCTATGGCTACACCTTC
CDR3: CATTQGLTYGYTF

D: NA
V: TRBV5-5
J: TRBJ1-5
size: NA
DNA: TGTGCCAGCAGCTTGACCGCAACAGGGCTTTCCAATCAGCCCCAACATTTT
CDR3: CASSLTATGLSNQPQHF

D: NA
V: TRBV6-6
J: TRBJ2-3
size: NA
DNA: TGTGCCAGCAGGCCTCCGGGATCCACAGATACGCAGTATTTT
CDR3: CASRPPGSTDTQYF

D: TRBD2
V: TRBV7-9
J: TRBJ2-7
size: NA
DNA: TGTGCCAGCAGCTTATTAAGCGGGGGGGCGTACGAGCAGTACTTC
CDR3: CASSLLSGGAYEQYF

D: TRBD1
V: TRBV25-1
J: TRBJ1-1
size: NA
DNA: TGTGCCAGCAGAGCAAGGGACAGGGGACTGAAGGGAGCTTTCTTT
CDR3: CASRARDRGLKGAFF

D: NA
V: TRBV5-6
J: TRBJ1-1
size: once
DNA: TGTGCCAGCAGCGTACAGGTTCGGGACACTGAAGCTTTCTTT
CDR3: CASSVQVRDTEAFF

D: NA
V: TRBV2
J: TRBJ1-2
size: few
DNA: TGTGCCAGCAGTGTGGAAGGGAGGCCCATTGGTGGCTACACCTTC
CDR3: CASSVEGRPIGGYTF

D: NA
V: TRBV5-6
J: TRBJ1-6
size: NA
DNA: TGTGCCAGCCTGTCACAGGATTCACCCCTCCACTTT
CDR3: CASLSQDSPLHF

D: TRBD1
V: TRBV19
J: TRBJ2-3
size: NA
DNA: TGTGCCAGTAGCCCCACCAGACAGGGTAGCACAGATACGCAGTATTTT
CDR3: CASSPTRQGSTDTQYF

D: NA
V: TRBV25-1
J: TRBJ1-1
size: NA
DNA: TGTGCCAGCAGTGAGGACGACAGACACACTGAAGCTTTCTTT
CDR3: CASSEDDRHTEAFF

D: NA
V: TRBV5-1
J: TRBJ1-5
size: NA
DNA: TGCGCCAGCAGTCAGGGGAATGGGGATCAGCCCCAGCATTTT
CDR3: CASSQGNGDQPQHF

D: NA
V: TRBV9
J: TRBJ2-2
size: NA
DNA: TGTGCCAGCAGCGTAGAAGGTAGCTTGAACACCGGGGAGCTGTTTTTT
CDR3: CASSVEGSLNTGELFF

D: TRBD1
V: TRBV19
J: TRBJ2-5
size: few
DNA: TGTGCCACCTCCCGGGGCAGGGGGCATGGGGAGACCCAGTACTTC
CDR3: CATSRGRGHGETQYF

D: TRBD2
V: TRBV7-9
J: TRBJ2-5
size: NA
DNA: TGTGCCAGCAGCTTAGAGGGGACTAGAACGGAGACCCAGTACTTC
CDR3: CASSLEGTRTETQYF

D: TRBD1
V: TRBV6-5
J: TRBJ2-7
size: NA
DNA: TGTGCCGGACGGACAGGGGACTACGAGCAGTACTTC
CDR3: CAGRTGDYEQYF

D: NA
V: TRBV3-1/TRBV3-2
J: TRBJ1-4
size: NA
DNA: TGTGCCAGCAGGCTAACAACTAATGAAAAACTGTTTTTT
CDR3: CASRLTTNEKLFF

D: NA
V: TRBV19
J: TRBJ1-4
size: NA
DNA: TGTGCCAGTAGTATAGGCGGTAGTAACAGGAGAGAAAAACTGTTTTTT
CDR3: CASSIGGSNRREKLFF

D: NA
V: TRBV2
J: TRBJ1-5
size: NA
DNA: TGTGCCAGCAGTGAGAGGAAAGGCCTACGGCCCCAGCATTTT
CDR3: CASSERKGLRPQHF

D: NA
V: TRBV4-2
J: TRBJ1-6
size: few
DNA: TGTGCCAGCAGCCTTACTCCCAGGGGTTCACCCCTCCACTTT
CDR3: CASSLTPRGSPLHF

D: NA
V: TRBV4-2
J: TRBJ1-6
size: few
DNA: TGTGCCAGCAGCCAAGGCATACCCCGGGGGTATAATTCACCCCTCCACTTT
CDR3: CASSQGIPRGYNSPLHF

D: TRBD1
V: TRBV5-1
J: TRBJ2-7
size: NA
DNA: TGCGCCAGCAGCTTGGTGGGGGGACAGGACGAGCAGTACTTC
CDR3: CASSLVGGQDEQYF

D: TRBD1
V: TRBV28
J: TRBJ2-7
size: NA
DNA: TGTGCCAGCAGTCCGGGGACAGGGTCCTACGAGCAGTACTTC
CDR3: CASSPGTGSYEQYF

D: NA
V: TRBV10-3
J: TRBJ1-6
size: NA
DNA: TGTGCCATCAGTGAGTCTGGAACAATAGCAACCTATAATTCACCCCTCCACTTT
CDR3: CAISESGTIATYNSPLHF

D: NA
V: TRBV7-8
J: TRBJ1-4
size: NA
DNA: TGTGCCAGCAGCTTAGCGCGGGAAAAACTGTTTTTT
CDR3: CASSLAREKLFF

D: NA
V: TRBV7-6
J: TRBJ2-3
size: NA
DNA: TGTGCCAGCAGCTCGCTCCCCCAGGGGTTTTCAGATACGCAGTATTTT
CDR3: CASSSLPQGFSDTQYF

D: NA
V: TRBV6-5
J: TRBJ1-1
size: NA
DNA: TGTGCCAGCAGACCCACAGGGCAAACTGAAGCTTTCTTT
CDR3: CASRPTGQTEAFF

D: NA
V: TRBV4-2
J: TRBJ1-1
size: NA
DNA: TGTGCCAGCAGCCAAGATAGGAACACTGAAGCTTTCTTT
CDR3: CASSQDRNTEAFF

D: NA
V: TRBV9
J: TRBJ1-1
size: NA
DNA: TGTGCCAGCAGCGTCCAGGGCACTGAAGCTTTCTTT
CDR3: CASSVQGTEAFF

D: TRBD1
V: TRBV2
J: TRBJ1-2
size: NA
DNA: TGTGCCACTAGGACAGGGGGCAAGAATGGCTACACCTTC
CDR3: CATRTGGKNGYTF

D: NA
V: TRBV4-2
J: TRBJ1-5
size: NA
DNA: TGTGCCAGCAGCCAAGATAATCGGGCAGGGAGCAATCAGCCCCAGCATTTT
CDR3: CASSQDNRAGSNQPQHF

D: NA
V: TRBV28
J: TRBJ1-5
size: NA
DNA: TGTGCCAGCACCCCGACGGACAGCTGGAATAGCAATCAGCCCCAGCATTTT
CDR3: CASTPTDSWNSNQPQHF